A selection of T cell receptor beta chains follows, all from one sample in a study of CD8 T cells in ankylosing spondylitis. TCRdb re-called the 5' RACE reads with MiXCR, one entry per CDR3 protein. The data contain approximately 500,000 distinct CDR3 sequences, approximately 12% of them singletons. The specimen was blood, either unsorted or a sorted T cell fraction (not recorded which). All receptors derive from a male donor with ankylosing spondylitis. Both conserved end residues are part of each CDR3. A D gene is named only where the DNA matches it firmly. Clone size appears in some rows only: once, few, many, or a class for an expanded clone.

TRBV5-1,TRBJ2-1,TRBD2,many,CASMWSGSFNEQFF,TGCGCCAGCATGTGGAGCGGGAGTTTTAATGAGCAGTTCTTC
TRBV29-1,TRBJ2-2,NA,many,CSVPGGQGVVTGELFF,TGCAGCGTCCCAGGGGGGCAGGGGGTTGTCACCGGGGAGCTGTTTTTT
TRBV29-1,TRBJ2-7,TRBD2,few,CSVFSGTRTSHEQYF,TGCAGCGTCTTTTCCGGGACTAGAACGTCCCACGAGCAGTACTTC
TRBV10-3,TRBJ1-3,TRBD1,NA,CAIRAGTGGNTIYF,TGTGCCATCAGGGCCGGGACAGGGGGAAACACCATATATTTT
TRBV18,TRBJ2-3,NA,many,CASSPDGTDTQYF,TGTGCCAGCTCACCCGATGGGACAGATACGCAGTATTTT
TRBV11-2,TRBJ2-1,TRBD2,NA,CASSLLTGTSGSFNEQFF,TGTGCCAGCAGCTTGTTGACCGGGACTAGCGGGAGTTTTAATGAGCAGTTCTTC
TRBV20-1,TRBJ1-4,NA,few,CSVGWEDEKLFF,TGCAGTGTCGGCTGGGAGGATGAAAAACTGTTTTTT
TRBV11-2,TRBJ1-1,NA,NA,CASSTGPTGTEAFF,TGTGCCAGCAGCACGGGACCGACGGGAACTGAAGCTTTCTTT
TRBV20-1,TRBJ2-7,NA,NA,CSASLAHEQYF,TGCAGTGCTAGTCTGGCCCACGAGCAGTACTTC
TRBV12-3/TRBV12-4,TRBJ2-3,TRBD2,NA,CASSSGASGIITDTQYF,TGTGCCAGCAGTTCGGGGGCTAGCGGGATTATCACAGATACGCAGTATTTT
TRBV7-9,TRBJ1-1,NA,NA,CAGGQGRTEAFF,TGTGCCGGCGGGCAGGGGAGGACTGAAGCTTTCTTT
TRBV20-1,TRBJ2-1,TRBD2,few,CSASGIERHEQFF,TGCAGCGCTAGCGGGATTGAGCGGCATGAGCAGTTCTTC
TRBV6-6,TRBJ2-5,NA,few,CATTERGETQYF,TGTGCCACCACCGAGAGGGGAGAGACCCAGTACTTC
TRBV12-3/TRBV12-4,TRBJ1-5,NA,many,CASSLMGAGQPQHF,TGTGCCAGCAGCTTAATGGGGGCGGGTCAGCCCCAGCATTTT
TRBV20-1,TRBJ2-1,NA,few,CSARDRDAYNEQFF,TGCAGTGCTAGAGATAGGGACGCGTACAATGAGCAGTTCTTC
TRBV6-2/TRBV6-3,TRBJ1-4,NA,few,CASSHNYGEKLFF,TGTGCCAGCAGCCACAACTACGGTGAAAAACTGTTTTTT
TRBV10-3,TRBJ2-1,NA,few,CAIRTQSGRSYNEQFF,TGTGCCATCAGGACTCAGAGCGGTCGGTCGTACAATGAGCAGTTCTTC
TRBV21-1,TRBJ2-7,NA,many,CATPREGVSYEQYF,TGTGCCACCCCACGGGAGGGCGTATCCTACGAGCAGTACTTC
TRBV24-1,TRBJ2-1,NA,many,CATGTPGLNEQFF,TGTGCCACCGGGACCCCGGGACTCAATGAGCAGTTCTTC
TRBV3-1,TRBJ2-5,NA,few,CASSHSASTNQETQYF,TGTGCCAGCAGCCACTCGGCTAGCACCAACCAAGAGACCCAGTACTTC
TRBV4-1,TRBJ1-5,NA,NA,CASSWDTFSNQPQHF,TGCGCCAGCAGCTGGGACACCTTTAGCAATCAGCCCCAGCATTTT
TRBV12-3/TRBV12-4,TRBJ1-2,TRBD1,few,CASTRGQGLNYGYTF,TGTGCCAGCACCAGAGGACAGGGCCTTAACTATGGCTACACCTTC
TRBV5-6,TRBJ2-4,TRBD1,NA,CASSLGQGAAKNIQYF,TGTGCCAGCAGCTTGGGACAGGGGGCAGCCAAAAACATTCAGTACTTC
TRBV24-1,TRBJ2-3,NA,few,CATSFGPTDTQYF,TGTGCCACCAGTTTCGGCCCCACAGATACGCAGTATTTT
TRBV5-5,TRBJ1-4,TRBD1,few,CASSSGQGGIEKLFF,TGTGCCAGCAGCTCCGGACAGGGGGGAATTGAAAAACTGTTTTTT
TRBV5-1,TRBJ2-1,NA,NA,CASSLRDIAYNEQFF,TGCGCCAGCAGCCTCCGGGACATAGCCTACAATGAGCAGTTCTTC